This TCR beta chain was retrieved from a study of T cell responses to AZD1222 COVID-19 vaccine. This table comes from immunoSEQ multiplex PCR, and its TCRdb copy is limited to in-frame clones, with some not included. The sample shows 88,000 or so clones, 89% of them seen only once. Regarding this clone: Its antigen is not identified.

Findings of the study overall: Recipients of AZD1222 seropositive at baseline numbered only 5 to 7. Mostly white British, mostly female donors; authors suggested clonal diversity may be underestimated. Repertoires were obtained solely post-peak T cell response.

This specimen was peripheral blood, taken on day 0 of AZD1222 vaccination. The sequence derives from an adult in good health.

CDR3 coding DNA: TGTGCCAGCAGCTTAGCACTAGCGGGGGGCATGAATGAGCAGTTCTTC. Encoded protein: CASSLALAGGMNEQFF. The chain uses TRBV7-2 and TRBJ2-1; 12 bases line up with TRBD2. CDR1 is SGHTA and CDR2 is FQGNSA in the germline V gene. The CDR3 consists of 16 residues. The ends lost 0 bases at V and 7 bases at J; junction bases unmatched: 4.